Presented here are 28 T cell receptor beta chains from one specimen sequenced in a study of blood T cell repertoires in COVID-19 (dated by TCRdb to the early 2020s). The library was produced with the immunoSEQ multiplex PCR assay. TCRdb mirrors the immuneACCESS table, restricted to in-frame sequences. Some clones are absent from its copies; in checked studies, under half trace to an unresolved V gene, and the reason for the others is unknown. Present in this sample are under 550,000 clones, roughly 89% of which were seen just once. The ten largest clones take up roughly 0.87% of the sample. The sample comprised peripheral blood. The source is a man aged 18 to 30 with COVID-19, enrolled during active disease.

V usage is TRBV6-6 and J usage is TRBJ1-6; 8 nucleotides line up with TRBD1. The CDR3 length is 18 residues. V shed 5 bases and J 0 bases; nucleotides not matched to a gene: 9. Germline V gene data show CDR1 as MNHNY and CDR2 as SVGAGI (reference sequence). The DNA of the CDR3 is TGTGCCAGCAGTCGATGGGGACAGGAGAGCTCCTATAATTCACCCCTCCACTTT. As protein: CASSRWGQESSYNSPLHF.

The CDR3 loop is CASSEVPLQPQHF. Here the CDR3 DNA reads TGTGCCAGCAGTGAAGTGCCACTTCAGCCCCAGCATTTT. The chain links TRBV6-1 to TRBJ1-5, with unresolved D. The CDR3 contains 13 residues. The V gene's germline CDR1 is MNHNS and CDR2 SASEGT. Between the trimmed V and J ends, which lost 1 base and 6 bases, there was a span of 7 bases.

On this clone: Other nucleotide sequences from this sample produce the same CDR3. The J gene is TRBJ2-7, the V gene TRBV7-6, with 8 bases that match TRBD2. V lost 2 bases to trimming and J lost 0 bases; unmatched junction nucleotides: 0. The germline CDR1 and CDR2 sequences are SGHVS and FNYEAQ. The CDR3 loop spans 14 amino acids. The CDR3: CASSLSGSSYEQYF. As DNA, the CDR3 is TGTGCCAGCAGCTTAAGCGGGAGCTCCTACGAGCAGTACTTC.

This clone has at least ten counts. The V and J genes are TRBV19 and TRBJ2-1, with D unresolved. The CDR3 extends over 12 amino acids. Trimming took off 5 bases at V and 9 bases at J, with 11 bases between the two ends. Germline V CDR1 and CDR2: LNHDA, SQIVND (reference sequence). The chain's CDR3 is CASSYGVAEQFF. In nucleotides, the CDR3 is TGTGCCAGTAGTTATGGTGTGGCTGAGCAGTTCTTC.

V gene TRBV7-9 combines with J gene TRBJ2-5, with 9 bases matching TRBD2. Per germline, CDR1 SEHNR and CDR2 FQNEAQ (reference sequence). There are 19 residues in the CDR3. V lost 5 bases to trimming and J lost 2 bases; unmatched junction nucleotides: 18. CDR3 in DNA: TGTGCCAGCAGCCGCCGCTATCAGGGGCGGGGGGGCTCTCAAGAGACCCAGTACTTC. It yields the protein CASSRRYQGRGGSQETQYF.

The rearrangement joins TRBV7-2 to TRBJ2-3; 15 bases are shared with TRBD2. The germline V gene encodes CDR1 SGHTA and CDR2 FQGNSA. This CDR3 contains 18 residues. V was pared by 4 bases and J by 1 base, with 6 bases of the junction left unmatched. In DNA form, the CDR3 reads TGTGCCAGCAGCTCCGGGACTAGCGGGGGGCCCCGCACAGATACGCAGTATTTT. It encodes CASSSGTSGGPRTDTQYF.

The CDR3: CASSLVAGVTDTQYF. CDR3 sequence (DNA): TGTGCCAGCAGCTTAGTAGCGGGAGTAACAGATACGCAGTATTTT. The genes are TRBV7-2 and TRBJ2-3, with TRBD2 matching over 9 bases. Trimming at V came to 1 base and at J to 3 bases, leaving 2 bases not matched to a gene. Germline CDR1 reads SGHTA; CDR2 reads FQGNSA. CDR3 length equals 15 residues.

The CDR3 DNA reads as TGTGCCAGCAGTGACACTCGGCGGGGGGCTCAAGAGACCCAGTACTTC. Translating it yields CASSDTRRGAQETQYF. The rearrangement links TRBV25-1 to TRBJ2-5, with 8 bases aligning to TRBD2. V lost 3 bases to trimming and J lost 2 bases; unmatched junction nucleotides: 8. Per germline, CDR1 MGHDK and CDR2 SYGVNS. CDR3 length: 16 amino acids.

The rearrangement joins TRBV18 to TRBJ1-6; 8 nucleotides line up with TRBD1. Germline values: CDR1 KGHSH, CDR2 LQKENI. V shed 2 bases and J 10 bases; nucleotides not matched to a gene: 7. The CDR3 consists of 15 residues. CDR3 sequence (DNA): TGTGCCAGCTCACCAGCGGGACAGGAGGGCTCACCCCTCCACTTT. Residues: CASSPAGQEGSPLHF.

V usage is TRBV27 and J usage is TRBJ1-5; D is possibly TRBD1 (5 bases). The germline gives CDR1 MNHEY, CDR2 SMNVEV (reference sequence). V gave up 5 bases and J gave up 7 bases, with 9 bases separating them. The CDR3 has 12 amino acids. In nucleotides, the CDR3 is TGTGCCAGCAGTATCCCAGGGCAGCCCCAGCATTTT. This encodes CASSIPGQPQHF.

The CDR3 nucleotides read TGTGCCAGCAGCGCCCGGACAGGGATGTCCCCCTACGAGCAGTACTTC. The encoded protein is CASSARTGMSPYEQYF. The genes are TRBV7-8 and TRBJ2-7; 8 nucleotides align to TRBD1. The V gene end was trimmed by 5 bases and the J gene end by 2 bases; junction bases not matched to a gene: 11. Germline V CDR1 and CDR2: SGHVS, FQNEAQ. The CDR3 is made up of 16 amino acids.

The chain is built from TRBV5-4 and TRBJ2-7; 8 bases agree with TRBD2. Germline-derived CDR1 and CDR2 are SGHNT and YYREEE (reference sequence). This CDR3 spans 16 amino acids. Trimming took 0 bases from V and 2 from J; bases not matched to a gene: 7. Here the CDR3 DNA reads TGTGCCAGCAGCTTGGTCGGGCGGGGGGTACCCTACGAGCAGTACTTC. It translates to CASSLVGRGVPYEQYF.

V gene TRBV15 combines with J gene TRBJ2-5; TRBD2 agrees at 9 bases. Germline CDR1 is LNHNV and CDR2 is YYDKDF (reference sequence). V lost 0 bases, J lost 11 bases, and 16 bases stayed unmatched. The CDR3 is 17 amino acids. For the CDR3, the DNA is TGTGCCACCAGCAGAGATCGAGGGACTAGCCACGTCGATGAGCAGTACTTC. Translation gives CATSRDRGTSHVDEQYF.

This rearrangement joins TRBV5-1 to TRBJ1-1; TRBD1 matches at 11 bases. The V segment lost 4 bases and the J segment 7 bases; nucleotides outside the gene matches: 6. Germline lookup yields CDR1 SGHRS and CDR2 YFSETQ. This CDR3 is 14 amino acids long. Here the CDR3 DNA reads TGCGCCAGCAGCCCGGACAGGGGGCGAGTTGAAGCTTTCTTT. Protein: CASSPDRGRVEAFF.

The chain couples TRBV14 to TRBJ2-1; D is perhaps TRBD2 (5 bases). The germline V gene has CDR1 SGHDN and CDR2 FVKESK. This CDR3 contains 12 residues. V was shortened by 5 bases and J by 9 bases, with 11 bases between the two germline ends. As DNA, the CDR3 is TGTGCCAGCAGCGAGAGGGCCCCTGAGCAGTTCTTC. Protein: CASSERAPEQFF.

The chain is built from TRBV5-5 and TRBJ2-5, with TRBD1 identical over 8 bases. The trim removed 4 bases at V and 1 base at J, leaving 6 bases unmatched. This CDR3 has 15 amino acids. Germline V gene lookup returns CDR1 SGHKS and CDR2 YYEKEE (reference sequence). CDR3 protein: CASSGRTGFQETQYF. For the CDR3, the DNA is TGTGCCAGCAGCGGACGGACAGGGTTCCAAGAGACCCAGTACTTC.

The chain joins TRBV7-9 to TRBJ2-5; D remains unclear. The CDR3 is made up of 15 amino acids. Germline assignment: CDR1 SEHNR and CDR2 FQNEAQ (reference sequence). V dropped 5 bases and J dropped 0 bases, with 13 bases sitting between them. The CDR3 DNA reads as TGTGCCAGCAGCCCACCTACAGTGTACCAAGAGACCCAGTACTTC. This codes for CASSPPTVYQETQYF. The entire variable domain, with the rest obtained from reference TRBV7-9 and TRBJ2-5, is as follows: DTGVSQNPRHKITKRGQNVTFRCDPISEHNRLYWYRQTLGQGPEFLTYFQNEAQLEKSRLLSDRFSAERPKGSFSTLEIQRTEQGDSAMYLCASSPPTVYQETQYFGPGTRLLVL.

The rearrangement links TRBV10-2 to TRBJ2-3; D might be TRBD2 (6 bases). The CDR3 spans 12 residues. The V end was cut by 4 bases, the J end by 5 bases, with 7 bases between. Germline lookup yields CDR1 WSHSY and CDR2 SAAADI. The CDR3: CASSGLGDTQYF. The CDR3 DNA is TGCGCCAGCAGTGGACTAGGAGATACGCAGTATTTT.

The chain combines TRBV7-9 with TRBJ2-5; D gene ambiguous. CDR1 SEHNR and CDR2 FQNEAQ come from the germline V gene (reference sequence). The CDR3 spans 10 residues. Between the trimmed V and J ends, which lost 5 bases and 5 bases, there was a span of 3 bases. DNA for the CDR3: TGTGCCAGCAGCGGCGAGACCCAGTACTTC. Translation: CASSGETQYF. The entire variable domain, with the rest obtained from reference TRBV7-9 and TRBJ2-5, is as follows: DTGVSQNPRHKITKRGQNVTFRCDPISEHNRLYWYRQTLGQGPEFLTYFQNEAQLEKSRLLSDRFSAERPKGSFSTLEIQRTEQGDSAMYLCASSGETQYFGPGTRLLVL.

The chain uses TRBV11-1 and TRBJ2-6; TRBD1 matches 7 bases. This CDR3 is built from 15 residues. After removal of 4 bases from V and 2 bases from J, the junction contained 2 bases not matched to a gene. The germline gives CDR1 SGHAT, CDR2 FQDESV (reference sequence). In DNA form, the CDR3 reads TGTGCCAGCAGCTCGGGACAGACTGGGGCCAACGTCCTGACTTTC. It encodes CASSSGQTGANVLTF.

The gene calls are TRBV15 and TRBJ2-7, with D maybe TRBD2 (7 bases). The CDR3 is made up of 13 amino acids. The germline V gene encodes CDR1 LNHNV and CDR2 YYDKDF (reference sequence). V was clipped by 4 bases and J by 2 bases, with 9 bases between them. The CDR3 DNA sequence: TGTGCCACCAGCAAGGGGGGGACCTACGAGCAGTACTTC. Its translation is CATSKGGTYEQYF.

The V call is TRBV7-9, the J call TRBJ2-7, with 9 positions matching TRBD1. The germline V gene encodes CDR1 SEHNR and CDR2 FQNEAQ (reference sequence). The CDR3 sequence is 15 residues long. The V segment lost 5 bases and the J segment 2 bases; nucleotides outside the gene matches: 7. The CDR3 reads CASSPRTGATYEQYF. The CDR3 region has the DNA TGTGCCAGCAGCCCCCGGACAGGGGCAACCTACGAGCAGTACTTC.

This clone showed up just once. This sequence joins TRBV7-8 and TRBJ2-5; TRBD2 is a possible D gene (6 bases). V lost 5 bases, J lost 1 base, and 11 bases lay in between. This CDR3 spans 14 amino acids. Germline assignment: CDR1 SGHVS and CDR2 FQNEAQ. In DNA form, the CDR3 reads TGTGCCAGCAGCGGGGCGGGGTCCCAAGAGACCCAGTACTTC. This encodes CASSGAGSQETQYF.

The chain couples TRBV24-1 to TRBJ1-5, with 7 bases identical to TRBD1. The V segment lost 1 base and the J segment 2 bases; nucleotides outside the gene matches: 4. The germline CDR1 and CDR2 sequences are KGHDR and SFDVKD. The CDR3 is 16 amino acids. CDR3 sequence reads: CATSDFRGPGNQPQHF. The CDR3 nucleotides read TGTGCCACCAGTGATTTTAGGGGGCCGGGCAATCAGCCCCAGCATTTT.

As to this clone: The same CDR3 arises from other DNA sequences in this sample as well. This chain links TRBV30 with TRBJ2-3, with 8 bases that match TRBD2. CDR3 length equals 12 residues. V lost 4 bases to trimming and J lost 3 bases; unmatched junction nucleotides: 0. Germline CDR1 and CDR2: GTSNPN and SVGIG (reference sequence). CDR3 protein: CAWTSGTDTQYF. In nucleotides, the CDR3 is TGTGCCTGGACTAGCGGGACAGATACGCAGTATTTT.

This clone has just a few counts. V is TRBV2 and J is TRBJ2-5; TRBD1 is a possible D gene (6 bases). The CDR3 runs to 15 residues. Germline CDR1 and CDR2: SNHLY and FYNNEI. V was pared by 1 base and J by 2 bases, with 11 bases between. The CDR3 loop reads CASSEVGGWQETQYF. CDR3 in DNA: TGTGCCAGCAGTGAAGTAGGGGGTTGGCAAGAGACCCAGTACTTC.

The rearrangement links TRBV24-1 to TRBJ1-3; TRBD1 agrees at 7 bases. The ends lost 3 bases at V and 4 bases at J; junction bases unmatched: 5. This CDR3 has 15 amino acids. The germline V gene encodes CDR1 KGHDR and CDR2 SFDVKD. In DNA, the CDR3 is TGTGCCACCAGTGATCCACGACAGGGCGGAAACACCATATATTTT. Protein: CATSDPRQGGNTIYF.

The chain combines TRBV12-3 or TRBV12-4 with TRBJ2-2; no reliable D call. Between the trimmed V and J ends, which lost 7 bases and 6 bases, there was a span of 12 bases. The CDR3 length is 13 residues. In DNA, the CDR3 is TGTGCCAGCACCCTAGATGGCCCCGGGGAGCTGTTTTTT. It yields the protein CASTLDGPGELFF.